This T cell receptor beta chain was sequenced in a study of blood T cell repertoires in COVID-19. Here immunoSEQ multiplex PCR was the method, and the copy in TCRdb shows in-frame clones only, minus some. The data contain approximately 40,000 clones, around nine tenths of them singletons. V lost 6 bases to trimming and J lost 7 bases; unmatched junction nucleotides: 3. The CDR3 runs to 13 residues. CDR1 and CDR2 from the germline V gene are SNHLY and FYNNEI. The sequence came from a man in his forties with COVID-19, enrolled during active disease. The J gene is TRBJ1-6, the V gene TRBV2, with 7 bases matching TRBD1. The specimen sequenced was peripheral blood. The CDR3 loop reads CASRQGPNSPLHF. The DNA for the CDR3 is TGTGCCAGCAGACAGGGGCCGAATTCACCCCTCCACTTT.